This T cell receptor (beta chain) is drawn from a study of response to subunit inactivated influenza vaccine. Whole-study findings and limits: Each seasonal influenza vaccination recruits few new T cells, the authors suggested.

Comments on this clonotype: No antigen is known for it.

Trimming shortened V by 5 bases and J by 0 bases, and 14 bases separated the two germline ends. Germline V gives CDR1 SEHNR, CDR2 FQNEAQ (reference sequence). The CDR3 is 15 amino acids. One entry per CDR3 protein results from TCRdb running MiXCR on the RT-PCR reads. Of hundreds of thousands of distinct CDR3 sequences in the sample, about 15% were seen once. The TCR was taken from a man aged 45-65 years who received an inactivated influenza vaccine. V usage is TRBV7-9 and J usage is TRBJ2-7, with D perhaps TRBD2 (5 bases). The sample here was PBMCs from blood, taken 14 days before vaccination. CDR3 amino acids: CASSGTGFSSYEQYF. The CDR3 bases are TGTGCCAGCAGCGGTACGGGATTTAGCTCCTACGAGCAGTACTTC.